The 14 T cell receptor beta chains below all came from one sample that was sequenced in a study of T cells in Graves' hyperthyroidism and ophthalmopathy. The investigators amplified TCR beta CDR3 regions from RNA transcripts. A set of HTBI primers served as the primers for a first-round RT-PCR of the TCR CDR3. TCRdb re-analysed the multiplex PCR reads in MiXCR, keeping a single row per CDR3 protein. Of about 560,000 distinct CDR3 sequences listed, roughly a sixth were seen once; the top ten hold more than 15%. Sequencing used blood. The receptors were gathered from a woman aged 18-29 years with Graves' hyperthyroidism.

This rearrangement joins TRBV4-3 to TRBJ1-6, with no clear D. The germline V gene encodes CDR1 LGHNA and CDR2 YSLEER. CDR3 length equals 16 residues. V was shortened by 1 base and J by 7 bases, with 14 bases between the two germline ends. The CDR3 bases are TGCGCCAGCAGCCAAGTGGGGAGGGCAAGGAATTCACCCCTCCACTTT. Translation gives CASSQVGRARNSPLHF.

This clonotype was observed a few times. V is TRBV6-7 and J is TRBJ2-7; 10 nucleotides line up with TRBD1. TRBV6-7 counts as an open reading frame of uncertain function. CDR3 length: 17 residues. Losses at the gene ends were 5 bases for V and 1 base for J; bases not matched to a gene: 11. CDR3 DNA: TGTGCCAGCAGTCCTCTTTCCCCGGGACAGGGGTCCTACGAGCAGTACTTC. It encodes CASSPLSPGQGSYEQYF.

This clonotype came up a few times. This chain links TRBV7-9 with TRBJ2-1; possible D gene TRBD1, 7 bases. Trimming pared 6 bases from V and 8 bases from J, leaving 20 bases between. Germline loops: CDR1 SEHNR, CDR2 FQNEAQ (reference sequence). The CDR3 runs 15 residues. The CDR3 DNA reads TGTGCCAGCAGACCCGGAGGAGTCAGGGGGGATGAGCAGTTCTTC. Residues: CASRPGGVRGDEQFF. Complete variable domain (other parts from reference TRBV7-9 and TRBJ2-1): DTGVSQNPRHKITKRGQNVTFRCDPISEHNRLYWYRQTLGQGPEFLTYFQNEAQLEKSRLLSDRFSAERPKGSFSTLEIQRTEQGDSAMYLCASRPGGVRGDEQFFGPGTRLTVL.

Ten or more counts support this clonotype. This chain links TRBV9 with TRBJ1-1, with 7 bases identical to TRBD1. Germline V gene lookup returns CDR1 SGDLS and CDR2 YYNGEE. The trim removed 7 bases at V and 1 base at J, leaving 7 bases unmatched. The CDR3 is 14 residues long. The DNA of the CDR3 is TGTGCCAGCGGGCGGGGACAGCCGAACACTGAAGCTTTCTTT. Protein sequence: CASGRGQPNTEAFF.

This clonotype has at least ten counts. The J gene is TRBJ1-2, the V gene TRBV20-1; weak D call: TRBD1 (5 bases). Germline loops: CDR1 DFQATT, CDR2 SNEGSKA (reference sequence). Trimming pared 1 base from V and 4 bases from J, leaving 19 bases between. The CDR3 totals 16 residues. The CDR3 loop is CSARARDSRAFYGYTF. The CDR3, as DNA: TGCAGTGCTAGAGCCCGCGACAGTCGGGCCTTCTATGGCTACACCTTC.

This clonotype was seen only a few times. The J gene is TRBJ2-2, the V gene TRBV7-3; 12 bases match TRBD2. The CDR3 covers 18 residues. V shed 1 base and J 5 bases; nucleotides not matched to a gene: 8. CDR1 is SGHTA, CDR2 FQGTGA, per germline. CDR3 in amino acids: CASSLRASGGAGTGELFF. The CDR3 nucleotides read TGTGCCAGCAGCTTAAGAGCTAGCGGGGGGGCCGGGACCGGGGAGCTGTTTTTT.

V gene TRBV10-3 combines with J gene TRBJ2-1; 7 bases line up with TRBD2. V gave up 9 bases and J gave up 4 bases; unmatched junction bases: 6. Germline lookup yields CDR1 ENHRY and CDR2 SYGVKD. The CDR3 has 13 residues. The CDR3 bases are TGTGCCATAAAGCGGGATGGGTACAATGAGCAGTTCTTC. It encodes CAIKRDGYNEQFF.

This clonotype was observed at least ten times. V and J are TRBV30 and TRBJ1-1; D perhaps matches TRBD1 (5 bases). Germline assignment: CDR1 GTSNPN and CDR2 SVGIG (reference sequence). The V end lost 2 bases, the J end lost 4 bases, and 17 bases lay between the germline ends. This CDR3 comprises 15 residues. The CDR3 region has the DNA TGTGCCTGGAGTCCCAGCTGGGGCGAGGCCACTGAAGCTTTCTTT. Its protein is CAWSPSWGEATEAFF.

The chain has TRBV5-1 and TRBJ1-4; possibly TRBD1 for D (6 bases). Germline V gives CDR1 SGHRS, CDR2 YFSETQ. The CDR3 covers 14 residues. Trimming removed 4 bases at V and 5 bases at J, with 12 bases between. In DNA form, the CDR3 reads TGCGCCAGCAGCAAGGACAGCACCAATGAAAAACTGTTTTTT. Translation gives CASSKDSTNEKLFF. Combining the CDR3 with reference TRBV5-1 and TRBJ1-4 gives the whole variable domain KAGVTQTPRYLIKTRGQQVTLSCSPISGHRSVSWYQQTPGQGLQFLFEYFSETQRNKGNFPGRFSGRQFSNSRSEMNVSTLELGDSALYLCASSKDSTNEKLFFGSGTQLSVL.

This clonotype was seen a handful of times. V usage is TRBV5-1 and J usage is TRBJ2-1, with TRBD2 identical over 8 bases. Germline CDR1 is SGHRS and CDR2 is YFSETQ. Trimming cost V 5 bases and J 3 bases; bases outside gene matches: 7. The CDR3 loop spans 15 amino acids. In nucleotides, the CDR3 is TGCGCCAGCAGTTTAGCGGGGCCCTTCTACAATGAGCAGTTCTTC. Its translation: CASSLAGPFYNEQFF. Based on the CDR3 plus reference TRBV5-1 and TRBJ2-1, the full variable domain is KAGVTQTPRYLIKTRGQQVTLSCSPISGHRSVSWYQQTPGQGLQFLFEYFSETQRNKGNFPGRFSGRQFSNSRSEMNVSTLELGDSALYLCASSLAGPFYNEQFFGPGTRLTVL.

Comment on this clonotype: Mismatch with germline at one junction end may stem from a read error. CDR3 residues: CASSVGSLGSYNEQFF. DNA of the CDR3: TGTGCCAGCAGCGTAGGTTCTCTCGGCTCCTACAATGAGCAGTTCTTC. The chain links TRBV13 to TRBJ2-1; D not certain. The CDR3 has 16 amino acids. CDR1 PRHDT and CDR2 FYEKMQ come from the germline V gene (reference sequence).

The V and J genes are TRBV6-1 and TRBJ2-7, with unresolved D. CDR1 and CDR2 from the germline V gene are MNHNS and SASEGT. Trimming stripped 3 bases from V and 5 bases from J, with 5 bases between. CDR3 length: 11 amino acids. The CDR3 region has the DNA TGTGCCAGCAGTGACAGGAACGAGCAGTACTTC. It translates to CASSDRNEQYF.

This clonotype occurred many times. J is TRBJ1-1 and V is TRBV28, with D possibly TRBD1 on 5 matching bases. The V gene lost 4 bases and the J gene lost 9 bases, with 15 bases spanning the gap. CDR1 is MDHEN and CDR2 is SYDVKM in the germline V gene. This CDR3 region has 13 residues. CDR3 sequence (DNA): TGTGCCAGCAGTTGGGGCAGAGAGGACCAAGCTTTCTTT. It is translated as CASSWGREDQAFF.

The chain combines TRBV6-2 or TRBV6-3 with TRBJ1-5; possibly TRBD1 for D (5 bases). Germline V gene sequence: CDR1 MNHEY, CDR2 SVGEGT. The CDR3 spans 14 residues. V lost 10 bases, J lost 1 base, and 14 bases lay in between. CDR3 residues: CAIVPEGSNQPQHF. CDR3 bases: TGTGCCATCGTCCCGGAGGGGAGCAATCAGCCCCAGCATTTT.